Listed below are T cell receptor beta chains from one sample, sequenced in a study of PD-1 blockade in mismatch repair-deficient tumors. Produced via immunoSEQ multiplex PCR; TCRdb's table is partial and in-frame only. The sample lists 15,000 or so clones, more than 65% seen once, with approximately 1.7% in the top ten. Here the sequenced sample was PBMCs, taken less than 15 weeks after starting pembrolizumab. These receptors all stem from an adult with mismatch repair-deficient cancer. The conserved cysteine and the conserved F or W are not part of the CDR3 here. The order of the fields is J gene, V gene, CDR3 protein.

TRBJ2-1 | TRBV28 | ASSRWDRGHEQF
TRBJ2-7 | TRBV4-2 | ASSQNRGGSYEQY
TRBJ2-7 | TRBV10-3 | AISEGQGFEQY
TRBJ2-7 | TRBV27 | ASSLGGHEQY
TRBJ2-7 | TRBV6-1 | ASRDRGTYEQY
TRBJ1-3 | TRBV5-1 | ASSAQGSGNTIY
TRBJ2-1 | TRBV18 | ASSPDSYNEQF
TRBJ2-5 | TRBV7-7 | ASSPRLAGGETQY
TRBJ2-1 | TRBV30 | AWSMLAGRSADNEQF
TRBJ2-5 | TRBV6-5 | ASSPRTSGETQY
TRBJ2-5 | TRBV7-9 | ASSLDLEETQY
TRBJ2-7 | TRBV7-2 | ASSLAGHSYEQY
TRBJ2-6 | TRBV10-3 | AIKAPTGANVLT
TRBJ2-3 | TRBV28 | ASSLWGGSTDTQY
TRBJ2-1 | TRBV6-5 | ASTRDYSSYNEQF
TRBJ1-4 | TRBV5-1 | ASSLDYPGEKLF
TRBJ1-1 | TRBV2 | ASSQQGNTEAF
TRBJ2-6 | TRBV6-1 | ASRQGTGANVLT
TRBJ2-7 | TRBV6-1 | ASSNGQGAPYEQY
TRBJ2-3 | TRBV19 | ASSTGLRDTQY
TRBJ1-5 | TRBV30 | AWSSSVGNQPQH
TRBJ1-3 | TRBV6-5 | ASSYSPQGSGNTIY
TRBJ1-4 | TRBV2 | ASTRSGQGWEKLF
TRBJ2-1 | TRBV19 | ASRSGGSLPEQF
TRBJ2-7 | TRBV5-1 | ASSLQGVSYEQY
TRBJ2-1 | TRBV29-1 | SVDLALDEQF
TRBJ2-7 | TRBV5-1 | ASSLVPGGEYEQY
TRBJ1-2 | TRBV7-6 | ASSLGPANYGYT
TRBJ1-1 | TRBV29-1 | SVIRGGSEAF
TRBJ2-3 | TRBV7-8 | ASSLGLARGTDTQY
TRBJ2-4 | TRBV27 | ASSSPGLGVSKNIQY
TRBJ2-3 | TRBV19 | ASSILGVVGTDTQY
TRBJ1-1 | TRBV7-9 | ASSLVAQSLSEAF
TRBJ2-2 | TRBV9 | ASSVGLLVAGELF
TRBJ2-7 | TRBV28 | ASSPTGASGGYEQY
TRBJ1-4 | TRBV28 | ASSLPRTGITSSEKLF
TRBJ2-6 | TRBV7-3 | ASSLGSSGANVLT
TRBJ1-1 | TRBV7-6 | ASSRETGAGTEAF